Listed below are T cell receptor beta chains from one sample, sequenced in a study of shared clonotypes between healthy human individuals. This table comes from immunoSEQ multiplex PCR, and its TCRdb copy is limited to in-frame clones, with some not included. The sample holds roughly 1,500,000 clones, approximately 98% seen once. The specimen was naive CD4+ T cells sorted from blood. Receptor source: a man aged 30-40 years in good health. CDR3s include the opening cysteine and the closing phenylalanine or tryptophan. D genes are given only for firm matches. For some rows the clone size is stated as once, few or many, or as a class when expanded; others skip it.

16 | NA | TRBJ2-1 | TRBV7-8 | once | CASSSFGRGAYNEQFF | TGTGCCAGCAGCAGCTTCGGGAGAGGGGCCTACAATGAGCAGTTCTTC
17 | NA | TRBJ1-1 | TRBV5-6 | NA | CASSSSRDRRMNTEAFF | TGTGCCAGCAGCTCATCCCGGGACCGCCGAATGAACACTGAAGCTTTCTTT
16 | TRBD2 | TRBJ2-1 | TRBV25-1 | NA | CASSGFQTSGYNEQFF | TGTGCCAGCAGTGGGTTCCAGACTAGCGGGTACAATGAGCAGTTCTTC
12 | NA | TRBJ2-1 | TRBV7-3 | NA | CASSPRGDEQFF | TGTGCCAGCAGCCCTAGGGGGGATGAGCAGTTCTTC
15 | TRBD2 | TRBJ2-7 | TRBV5-4 | NA | CASSLGLARNYEQYF | TGTGCCAGCAGCTTGGGACTAGCGCGTAACTACGAGCAGTACTTC
17 | TRBD1 | TRBJ1-3 | TRBV9 | NA | CASSEDPRTGPGNTIYF | TGTGCCAGCAGCGAGGACCCGAGGACAGGGCCTGGAAACACCATATATTTT
14 | TRBD1 | TRBJ1-4 | TRBV9 | NA | CASNRQGGDEKLFF | TGTGCTAGCAACCGACAGGGGGGAGATGAAAAACTGTTTTTT
13 | NA | TRBJ1-2 | TRBV28 | NA | CASTPPGLYGYTF | TGTGCCAGCACCCCACCGGGACTCTATGGCTACACCTTC
14 | NA | TRBJ1-5 | TRBV28 | NA | CASSPPYSGQPQHF | TGTGCCAGCAGTCCTCCTTATTCTGGTCAGCCCCAGCATTTT
18 | TRBD1 | TRBJ2-3 | TRBV9 | once | CASSPRPPPGQGSDTQYF | TGTGCCAGCAGCCCCCGTCCCCCTCCCGGACAGGGATCAGATACGCAGTATTTT
14 | NA | TRBJ2-2 | TRBV6-6 | NA | CASSYGLVTGELFF | TGTGCCAGCAGTTACGGGTTGGTCACCGGGGAGCTGTTTTTT
16 | NA | TRBJ2-2 | TRBV5-6 | NA | CASSLDVTRDFRELFF | TGTGCCAGCAGCTTGGATGTGACAAGAGATTTTCGGGAGCTGTTTTTT
16 | NA | TRBJ2-2 | TRBV19 | NA | CASSSQLTRFYGELFF | TGTGCCAGTAGTAGTCAGTTGACCCGATTTTACGGGGAGCTGTTTTTT
15 | TRBD1 | TRBJ2-3 | TRBV4-1 | NA | CASSRSTGSLDTQYF | TGCGCCAGCAGCCGCTCGACAGGGTCCCTAGATACGCAGTATTTT
14 | NA | TRBJ1-1 | TRBV6-5 | NA | CASTSWENGGEAFF | TGTGCCAGCACCAGTTGGGAGAATGGGGGTGAAGCTTTCTTT
15 | TRBD1 | TRBJ2-7 | TRBV6-4 | once | CASRARDSASYEQYF | TGTGCCAGCAGGGCCCGGGACAGCGCATCCTACGAGCAGTACTTC
16 | NA | TRBJ2-7 | TRBV21-1 | NA | CALPQRLAGVSYEQYF | TGTGCCCTTCCCCAACGACTAGCGGGAGTATCCTACGAGCAGTACTTC
13 | TRBD1 | TRBJ2-1 | TRBV6-1 | once | CASSATGFDEQFF | TGTGCCAGCAGTGCGACAGGGTTCGATGAGCAGTTCTTC
15 | TRBD1 | TRBJ2-3 | TRBV2 | NA | CASSDRQGSTDTQYF | TGTGCCAGCAGTGATAGACAGGGGAGCACAGATACGCAGTATTTT
15 | NA | TRBJ2-6 | TRBV19 | NA | CASSISLGRANVLTF | TGTGCCAGTAGTATATCCCTTGGGCGGGCCAACGTCCTGACTTTC
14 | TRBD1 | TRBJ1-1 | TRBV5-1 | NA | CASSAGQGWTEAFF | TGCGCCAGCAGCGCTGGACAGGGCTGGACTGAAGCTTTCTTT
13 | TRBD2 | TRBJ2-7 | TRBV5-5 | NA | CASSTSATYEQYF | TGTGCCAGCAGTACTAGCGCAACCTACGAGCAGTACTTC
14 | NA | TRBJ1-4 | TRBV5-8 | NA | CASSWGLTNEKLFF | TGTGCCAGCAGCTGGGGGCTTACTAATGAAAAACTGTTTTTT
16 | TRBD1 | TRBJ1-3 | TRBV2 | NA | CASSDRTGGSGNTIYF | TGTGCCAGCAGTGATCGGACAGGGGGCTCTGGAAACACCATATATTTT
15 | TRBD2 | TRBJ2-3 | TRBV6-5 | NA | CASCWTSGSTDTQYF | TGTGCCAGCTGCTGGACTAGCGGGAGTACAGATACGCAGTATTTT
11 | NA | TRBJ2-2 | TRBV11-3 | NA | CASSLNGELFF | TGTGCCAGCAGCTTGAACGGGGAGCTGTTTTTT
18 | TRBD2 | TRBJ2-3 | TRBV5-1 | NA | CASSLGGLAGGGTDTQYF | TGCGCCAGCAGCTTGGGAGGACTAGCGGGAGGCGGCACAGATACGCAGTATTTT
17 | NA | TRBJ1-5 | TRBV23-1 | NA | CASSQIRPGHLNQPQHF | TGCGCCAGCAGTCAAATTAGGCCGGGACACCTTAATCAGCCCCAGCATTTT
15 | NA | TRBJ1-3 | TRBV27 | NA | CASSLTRNSGNTIYF | TGTGCCAGCAGTTTAACCAGGAACTCTGGAAACACCATATATTTT
14 | NA | TRBJ2-7 | TRBV5-5 | NA | CASSLAWSSYEQYF | TGTGCCAGCAGCTTGGCCTGGAGCTCCTACGAGCAGTACTTC
15 | NA | TRBJ2-7 | TRBV7-6 | NA | CASSSRRGASYEQYF | TGTGCCAGCAGCTCAAGGAGGGGGGCCTCCTACGAGCAGTACTTC
14 | NA | TRBJ1-2 | TRBV28 | NA | CASSVNRQPWGYTF | TGTGCCAGCAGTGTCAACAGGCAGCCTTGGGGCTACACCTTC
17 | NA | TRBJ1-4 | TRBV7-9 | NA | CASSLGDTGGAPEKLFF | TGTGCCAGCAGCTTAGGCGATACGGGGGGCGCGCCTGAAAAACTGTTTTTT
16 | TRBD2 | TRBJ2-1 | TRBV27 | NA | CASSNPSGVSYNEQFF | TGTGCCAGCAGTAATCCTAGCGGGGTCTCCTACAATGAGCAGTTCTTC
14 | TRBD2 | TRBJ2-7 | TRBV28 | NA | CASTLGGGLYEQYF | TGTGCCAGCACCCTCGGGGGGGGGTTGTACGAGCAGTACTTC
18 | TRBD2 | TRBJ2-3 | TRBV7-2 | NA | CASSSPAQWTSGGDTQYF | TGTGCCAGCAGCTCTCCCGCCCAATGGACTAGCGGGGGAGATACGCAGTATTTT
16 | NA | TRBJ2-1 | TRBV18 | NA | CASSPTGTPSYNEQFF | TGTGCCAGCTCACCAACCGGGACGCCCTCCTACAATGAGCAGTTCTTC
12 | NA | TRBJ2-3 | TRBV9 | NA | CASSVSTDTQYF | TGTGCCAGCAGCGTTAGCACAGATACGCAGTATTTT
16 | NA | TRBJ1-5 | TRBV23-1 | NA | CASSPGGGPLDQPQHF | TGCGCCAGCAGTCCGGGGGGAGGGCCCCTCGATCAGCCCCAGCATTTT
15 | TRBD1 | TRBJ1-5 | TRBV11-2 | NA | CASSLGDRGGQPQHF | TGTGCCAGCAGCTTAGGGGACAGGGGAGGCCAGCCCCAGCATTTT
14 | NA | TRBJ2-3 | TRBV5-1 | NA | CASSLTGLRDTQYF | TGCGCCAGCAGCTTGACGGGCCTTAGGGATACGCAGTATTTT
14 | NA | TRBJ1-4 | TRBV6-5 | NA | CASSFGPTNEKLFF | TGTGCCAGCAGTTTTGGTCCAACTAATGAAAAACTGTTTTTT
14 | NA | TRBJ2-3 | TRBV7-2 | NA | CASRIWGFTDTQYF | TGTGCCAGCAGGATATGGGGTTTCACAGATACGCAGTATTTT
15 | TRBD2 | TRBJ2-3 | TRBV5-1 | NA | CASWDWGLETDTQYF | TGCGCCAGCTGGGACTGGGGACTAGAAACAGATACGCAGTATTTT
20 | TRBD1 | TRBJ2-3 | TRBV28 | NA | CASSLPQLGERGLRTDTQYF | TGTGCCAGCAGTTTACCCCAATTGGGGGAGAGGGGGCTAAGGACAGATACGCAGTATTTT
14 | TRBD2 | TRBJ2-7 | TRBV6-1 | NA | CASTRTSGVYEQYF | TGTGCCAGCACTCGGACTAGCGGGGTCTACGAGCAGTACTTC
11 | TRBD1 | TRBJ2-7 | TRBV2 | NA | CASSVRGEQYF | TGTGCCAGCAGTGTCAGGGGGGAGCAGTACTTC
14 | NA | TRBJ1-1 | TRBV5-5 | NA | CASSLGSMNTEAFF | TGTGCCAGCAGCTTGGGATCGATGAACACTGAAGCTTTCTTT